This is a list of T cell receptor beta chains from one sample in a study of cytomegalovirus exposure and HLA in healthy donors. Sequencing was performed with immunoSEQ multiplex PCR; in TCRdb, only in-frame clones are kept and a portion is missing. The profile shows about 330,000 clones, 87% of them singletons. Sequencing was done on a sample of PBMCs. The receptors shown here come from a woman in her thirties in good health and CMV-seropositive. CDR3s include the opening cysteine and the closing phenylalanine or tryptophan. D genes are given only for firm matches. The size entry is marked missing in some rows and otherwise reads once, few, many or a size class.

cdr3_nt | cdr3_aa | v_call | d_call | j_call | clone_size
TGTGCCAGCAGCTTAGCCATGCCAGGGGTAAAGTTCGAGCAGTACTTC | CASSLAMPGVKFEQYF | TRBV7-9 | . | TRBJ2-7 | .
TGTGCCAGCAGCTATGAACGGGCTGGGGCCAACGTCCTGACTTTC | CASSYERAGANVLTF | TRBV9 | . | TRBJ2-6 | .
TGTGCCAGCAGCGTCCTACCGGGCTCTGGGGCCAACGTCCTGACTTTC | CASSVLPGSGANVLTF | TRBV9 | . | TRBJ2-6 | .
TGTGCCAGCAGCTTCCGACTCGGGTGGTTGGTCACTGAAGCTTTCTTT | CASSFRLGWLVTEAFF | TRBV11-1 | . | TRBJ1-1 | .
TGTGCCAGCAGTGACGAGGTAATGAATCAGCCCCAGCATTTT | CASSDEVMNQPQHF | TRBV2 | . | TRBJ1-5 | .
TGTGCCAGCAGCCAGTCGGGTTGGGCAAATAATTCACCCCTCCACTTT | CASSQSGWANNSPLHF | TRBV4-2 | . | TRBJ1-6 | .
TGTGCCAGCAGTCCACCACTACCGGGGACAGAACCGAACACTGAAGCTTTCTTT | CASSPPLPGTEPNTEAFF | TRBV28 | TRBD1 | TRBJ1-1 | .
TGCGCCAGCAGCACAACAGGGCAAGAGACCCAGTACTTC | CASSTTGQETQYF | TRBV5-1 | . | TRBJ2-5 | .
TGTGCCAGCAGCTATGACAGAGACAATGAGCAGTTCTTC | CASSYDRDNEQFF | TRBV11-1 | . | TRBJ2-1 | .
TGTGCCAGCAGCTTAGCGGGCGCTAACACAGATACGCAGTATTTT | CASSLAGANTDTQYF | TRBV7-2 | . | TRBJ2-3 | .
TGTGCCAGCAGACGGGGACTAGCGGGGGCTTTGGGCCAAGAGACCCAGTACTTC | CASRRGLAGALGQETQYF | TRBV2 | TRBD2 | TRBJ2-5 | .
TGTGCCAGCAGCTTAGTACAGCAAAACGAGCAGTACTTC | CASSLVQQNEQYF | TRBV7-8 | . | TRBJ2-7 | .
TGTGCCAGCAGTGCGGGGTCCTCCTACGAGCAGTACTTC | CASSAGSSYEQYF | TRBV27 | . | TRBJ2-7 | .
TGCGCCAGCAGCCACGTGGGGTTGGTGAGGTTTTCCTACAATGAGCAGTTCTTC | CASSHVGLVRFSYNEQFF | TRBV4-1 | . | TRBJ2-1 | .
TGTGCCAGCAGTTACTACAATCAGCCCCAGCATTTT | CASSYYNQPQHF | TRBV6-5 | . | TRBJ1-5 | .
TGTGCCAGCAGATCCTACAGGAGTACGAACACCGGGGAGCTGTTTTTT | CASRSYRSTNTGELFF | TRBV28 | . | TRBJ2-2 | few
TGTGCCAGCATGGGGGTGGGACAGGGGGCTAAAAATGAGCAGTTCTTC | CASMGVGQGAKNEQFF | TRBV5-4 | TRBD1 | TRBJ2-1 | .
TGTGCCAGCAGCCCCGACCCGTTTGTAAACACTGAAGCTTTCTTT | CASSPDPFVNTEAFF | TRBV7-8 | . | TRBJ1-1 | .
TGTGCCAGCTCACCATCACTAGCGGCCTTATCCTACGAGCAGTACTTC | CASSPSLAALSYEQYF | TRBV18 | TRBD2 | TRBJ2-7 | .
TGTGCCAGCAGCTTGGGGAATCCGGGGGCGACCTACGAGCAGTACTTC | CASSLGNPGATYEQYF | TRBV5-4 | . | TRBJ2-7 | .
TGTGCCAGCAGGACAGGTGGGAACACTGAAGCTTTCTTT | CASRTGGNTEAFF | TRBV6-5 | . | TRBJ1-1 | .
TGTGCCTGGAGTATCGGAGGGACAGCCATGTATCAGCCCCAGCATTTT | CAWSIGGTAMYQPQHF | TRBV30 | TRBD1 | TRBJ1-5 | .
TGTGCAAGTGACAACCCCATACAGGGGGGCAGCTACGAGCAGTACTTC | CASDNPIQGGSYEQYF | TRBV12-2 | . | TRBJ2-7 | .
TGTGCCAGCAGTTTAGTGGCGGGAGGGGATACGCAGTATTTT | CASSLVAGGDTQYF | TRBV27 | TRBD2 | TRBJ2-3 | .
TGTGCCAGCAGTGTCCCCCCGAACACTGAAGCTTTCTTT | CASSVPPNTEAFF | TRBV2 | . | TRBJ1-1 | .
TGCAGCGTTCCCCTGGGACCGAGTTATGGCTACACCTTC | CSVPLGPSYGYTF | TRBV29-1 | . | TRBJ1-2 | .
TGTGCCAGCAGTTTTGCACAGTTCAACACTGAAGCTTTCTTT | CASSFAQFNTEAFF | TRBV27 | . | TRBJ1-1 | .
TGTGCCAGCAGCTTAGATTGGCTGGGGGGGAACACTGAAGCTTTCTTT | CASSLDWLGGNTEAFF | TRBV11-2 | . | TRBJ1-1 | few
TGTGCCTGGAGCGGAGGGACAGGGAACACTGAAGCTTTCTTT | CAWSGGTGNTEAFF | TRBV30 | TRBD1 | TRBJ1-1 | .
TGTGCCAGCAGTGTGGGGGGGGCTGGTGAAAAACTGTTTTTT | CASSVGGAGEKLFF | TRBV2 | . | TRBJ1-4 | .
TGTGCCAGCCTCTCGGCAGACACAGATACGCAGTATTTT | CASLSADTDTQYF | TRBV6-6 | . | TRBJ2-3 | .
TGTGCCAGCAGCACGACTAGCGGGAATGAGCAGTTCTTC | CASSTTSGNEQFF | TRBV7-4 | TRBD2 | TRBJ2-1 | .
TGTGCCAGCAGTTTAAAGAGGAGACACTACGGGACCGGGGAGCTGTTTTTT | CASSLKRRHYGTGELFF | TRBV28 | . | TRBJ2-2 | .
TGCAGCGCCAGGACAGGGAGAGCCTACGAGCAGTACTTC | CSARTGRAYEQYF | TRBV29-1 | TRBD1 | TRBJ2-7 | .
TGTGCCAGCAGCTTAGATCATGCCGCCGGCACTGAAGCTTTCTTT | CASSLDHAAGTEAFF | TRBV11-2 | . | TRBJ1-1 | .
TGTGCCACCAGAGACAGGCCTTTGGCTGGGGATACGCAGTATTTT | CATRDRPLAGDTQYF | TRBV15 | . | TRBJ2-3 | .
TGTGCCAGCAGCCAAGAAACCGGGACAGGGCTCTATGGCTACACCTTC | CASSQETGTGLYGYTF | TRBV14 | TRBD1 | TRBJ1-2 | .
TGTGCCAGCTCTCCGGGGCTAGCGGACTACAATGAGCAGTTCTTC | CASSPGLADYNEQFF | TRBV6-1 | TRBD2 | TRBJ2-1 | .
TGTGCCAGCAGCTTGGAACGTCTCATAGGGGTCGGGGAGCTGTTTTTT | CASSLERLIGVGELFF | TRBV5-4 | . | TRBJ2-2 | .
TGTGCCAGCAGCTTAGGGGACTATGGCTACACCTTC | CASSLGDYGYTF | TRBV7-8 | . | TRBJ1-2 | .
TGTGCCAGCAGTTCCGGGGTCTACGAGCAGTACTTC | CASSSGVYEQYF | TRBV6-1 | . | TRBJ2-7 | .
TGCGCCAGCAGTCACGGGGACGAAAAACTGTTTTTT | CASSHGDEKLFF | TRBV4-1 | . | TRBJ1-4 | .